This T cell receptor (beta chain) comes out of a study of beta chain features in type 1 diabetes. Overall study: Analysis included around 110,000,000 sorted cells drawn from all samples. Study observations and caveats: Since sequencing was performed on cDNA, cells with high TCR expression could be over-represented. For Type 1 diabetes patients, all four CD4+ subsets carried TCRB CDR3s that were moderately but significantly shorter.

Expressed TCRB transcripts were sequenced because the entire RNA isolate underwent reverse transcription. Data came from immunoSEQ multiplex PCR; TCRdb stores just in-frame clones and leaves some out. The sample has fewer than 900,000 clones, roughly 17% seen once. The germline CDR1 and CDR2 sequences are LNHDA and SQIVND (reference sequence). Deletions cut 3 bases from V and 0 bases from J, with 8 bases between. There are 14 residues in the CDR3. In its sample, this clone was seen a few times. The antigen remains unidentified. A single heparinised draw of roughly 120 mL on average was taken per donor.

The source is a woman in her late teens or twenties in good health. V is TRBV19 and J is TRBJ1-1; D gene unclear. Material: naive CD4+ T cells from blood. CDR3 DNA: TGTGCCAGTAGTATTGTCGGACTGAACACTGAAGCTTTCTTT. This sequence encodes CASSIVGLNTEAFF.